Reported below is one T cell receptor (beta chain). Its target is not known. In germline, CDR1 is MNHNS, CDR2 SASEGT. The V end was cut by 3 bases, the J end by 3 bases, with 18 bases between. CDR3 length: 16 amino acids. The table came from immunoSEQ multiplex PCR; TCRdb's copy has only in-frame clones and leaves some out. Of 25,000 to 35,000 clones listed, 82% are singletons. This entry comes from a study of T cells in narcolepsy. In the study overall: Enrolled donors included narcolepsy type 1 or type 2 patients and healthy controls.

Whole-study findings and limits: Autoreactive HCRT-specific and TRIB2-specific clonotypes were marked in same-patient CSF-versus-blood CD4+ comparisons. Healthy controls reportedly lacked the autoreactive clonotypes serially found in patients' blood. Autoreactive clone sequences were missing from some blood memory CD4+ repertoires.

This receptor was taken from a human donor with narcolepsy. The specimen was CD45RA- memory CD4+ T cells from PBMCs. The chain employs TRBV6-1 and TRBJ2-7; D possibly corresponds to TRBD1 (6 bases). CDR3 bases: TGTGCCAGCAGTGATAGAGGTGGGACATTCCTCTACGAGCAGTACTTC. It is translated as CASSDRGGTFLYEQYF.